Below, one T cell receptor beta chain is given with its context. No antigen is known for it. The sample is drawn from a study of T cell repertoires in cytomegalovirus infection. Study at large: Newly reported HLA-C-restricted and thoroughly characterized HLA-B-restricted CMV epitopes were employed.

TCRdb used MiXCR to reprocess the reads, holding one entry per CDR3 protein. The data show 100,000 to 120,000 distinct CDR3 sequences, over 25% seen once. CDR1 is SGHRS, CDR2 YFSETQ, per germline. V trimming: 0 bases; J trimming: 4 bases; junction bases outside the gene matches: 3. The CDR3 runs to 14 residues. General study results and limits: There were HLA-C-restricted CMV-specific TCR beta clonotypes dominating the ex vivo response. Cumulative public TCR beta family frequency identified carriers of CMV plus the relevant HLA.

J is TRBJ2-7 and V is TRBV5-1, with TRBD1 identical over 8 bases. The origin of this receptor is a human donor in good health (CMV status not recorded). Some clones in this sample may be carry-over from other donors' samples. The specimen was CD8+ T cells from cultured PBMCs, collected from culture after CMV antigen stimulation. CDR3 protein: CASSLAGTGYEQYF. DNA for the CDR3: TGCGCCAGCAGCTTGGCCGGGACAGGATACGAGCAGTACTTC.